Presented here are 10 T cell receptor beta chains from one specimen sequenced in a study of T cells in Graves' hyperthyroidism and ophthalmopathy. Amplified regions were TCR beta CDR3 sequences from RNA transcripts. HTBI primers were used for first-round RT-PCR of the TCR CDR3. TCRdb processed the multiplex PCR reads anew with MiXCR; each CDR3 protein has one entry. The sample consists of some 340,000 distinct CDR3 sequences, roughly 13% of them appearing once. Source material: blood. The receptors come from a woman aged 40 to 50 with Graves' ophthalmopathy.

This clonotype was seen more than once but under ten times. This chain connects TRBV10-3 to TRBJ2-3, with D perhaps matching TRBD1 (6 bases). The germline V gene has CDR1 ENHRY and CDR2 SYGVKD. V lost 6 bases to trimming and J lost 3 bases, with 13 bases between them. The CDR3 runs 14 residues. Here the CDR3 reads CAISRGQTTDTQYF. Written as DNA, the CDR3 is TGTGCCATCAGCCGGGGACAAACTACAGATACGCAGTATTTT.

The rearrangement joins TRBV19 to TRBJ1-2; TRBD1 agrees at 7 bases. CDR3 length: 13 amino acids. CDR1 and CDR2 from the germline V gene are LNHDA and SQIVND (reference sequence). Losses at the gene ends were 4 bases for V and 4 bases for J; bases not matched to a gene: 3. The CDR3 DNA sequence: TGTGCCAGTAGTAAACAGGGGAGCTATGGCTACACCTTC. Translating it yields CASSKQGSYGYTF.

In this sample, this clonotype turned up a few times. The rearrangement uses TRBV12-3 or TRBV12-4 and TRBJ1-1; D is unresolved. This CDR3 has 17 amino acids. V lost 1 base and J 8 bases, leaving 23 bases between the germline ends. The CDR3 loop is CASSLEGISPGPQEAFF. CDR3 in DNA: TGTGCCAGCAGTTTAGAGGGTATCTCCCCCGGGCCCCAAGAAGCTTTCTTT.

For the CDR3, the DNA is TGTGCCAGCAGTCTACAGACAGGGGTGGGGTACGAGCAGTACTTC. Translation: CASSLQTGVGYEQYF. The chain links TRBV27 to TRBJ2-7; TRBD1 agrees at 8 bases. This CDR3 is built from 15 residues. Germline CDR1 reads MNHEY; CDR2 reads SMNVEV (reference sequence). Trimming removed 5 bases from V and 4 bases from J; junction bases left unmatched: 10.

This clonotype was picked up many times. The chain employs TRBV6-6 and TRBJ2-1, with TRBD2 matching 7 bases. There are 15 residues in the CDR3. The V and J ends lost 0 bases and 5 bases, in that order; junction bases with no gene match: 4. Germline V CDR1 and CDR2: MNHNY, SVGAGI (reference sequence). DNA of the CDR3: TGTGCCAGCAGTTACTCCGGACTAGTGGACAATGAGCAGTTCTTC. It encodes CASSYSGLVDNEQFF.

The rearrangement joins TRBV20-1 to TRBJ2-2; 8 nucleotides match TRBD2. Per germline, CDR1 DFQATT and CDR2 SNEGSKA (reference sequence). The length of the CDR3 is 13 residues. V was pared by 7 bases and J by 7 bases, with 8 bases of the junction left unmatched. CDR3: CSVDGRANGELFF. The CDR3 nucleotides are TGCAGTGTGGACGGGAGGGCCAACGGGGAGCTGTTTTTT.

This clonotype was recorded many times. This chain joins TRBV11-2 and TRBJ2-7, with 8 bases lining up with TRBD1. CDR3 size: 14 residues. J gave up 4 bases and V 4 bases, and 6 bases lay outside the gene matches. The germline gives CDR1 SGHAT, CDR2 FQNNGV. The DNA of the CDR3 is TGTGCCAGCAGCTACGGGACAGGCGGGTACGAGCAGTACTTC. It is translated as CASSYGTGGYEQYF.

This clonotype has a count of ten or more. This sequence joins TRBV6-2 or TRBV6-3 and TRBJ1-5; the D gene is possibly TRBD1 (5 bases). The CDR3 is 14 residues long. Germline assignment: CDR1 MNHEY and CDR2 SVGEGT. V lost 7 bases and J lost 3, with 13 bases in between. The CDR3 loop reads CASKEGRANQPQHF. The CDR3 nucleotides are TGTGCCAGCAAGGAGGGCAGGGCCAATCAGCCCCAGCATTTT.

There are many counts of this clonotype. The gene calls are TRBV10-3 and TRBJ1-1; possibly TRBD1 for D (6 bases). Germline CDR1 and CDR2: ENHRY and SYGVKD. Trimming stripped 6 bases from V and 6 bases from J, with 23 bases between. The CDR3 spans 16 residues. CDR3 protein: CAISDLQGIGGSEAFF. For the CDR3, the DNA is TGTGCCATCAGCGATTTACAGGGTATCGGAGGATCTGAAGCTTTCTTT.

This clonotype was seen ten or more times. The V gene is TRBV20-1, the J gene TRBJ2-3; TRBD2 aligns across 10 bases. The CDR3 spans 15 residues. The trim removed 1 base at V and 7 bases at J, leaving 8 bases unmatched. The germline CDR1 and CDR2 sequences are DFQATT and SNEGSKA (reference sequence). CDR3 DNA sequence: TGCAGTGCTAGAGTGGGGCTAGCGGGAGTAAATACGCAGTATTTT. Translated: CSARVGLAGVNTQYF.